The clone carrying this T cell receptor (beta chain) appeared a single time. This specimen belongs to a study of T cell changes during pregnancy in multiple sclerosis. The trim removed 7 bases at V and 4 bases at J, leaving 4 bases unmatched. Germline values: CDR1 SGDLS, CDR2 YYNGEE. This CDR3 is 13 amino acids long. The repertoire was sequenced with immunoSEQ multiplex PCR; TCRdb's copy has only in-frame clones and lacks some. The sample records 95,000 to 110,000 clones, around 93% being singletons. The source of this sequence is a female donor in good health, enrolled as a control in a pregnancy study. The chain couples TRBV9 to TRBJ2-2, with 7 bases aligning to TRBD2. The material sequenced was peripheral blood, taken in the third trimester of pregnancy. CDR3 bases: TGTGCCAGCTTGGGGGGGTCCACCGGGGAGCTGTTTTTT. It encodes CASLGGSTGELFF.